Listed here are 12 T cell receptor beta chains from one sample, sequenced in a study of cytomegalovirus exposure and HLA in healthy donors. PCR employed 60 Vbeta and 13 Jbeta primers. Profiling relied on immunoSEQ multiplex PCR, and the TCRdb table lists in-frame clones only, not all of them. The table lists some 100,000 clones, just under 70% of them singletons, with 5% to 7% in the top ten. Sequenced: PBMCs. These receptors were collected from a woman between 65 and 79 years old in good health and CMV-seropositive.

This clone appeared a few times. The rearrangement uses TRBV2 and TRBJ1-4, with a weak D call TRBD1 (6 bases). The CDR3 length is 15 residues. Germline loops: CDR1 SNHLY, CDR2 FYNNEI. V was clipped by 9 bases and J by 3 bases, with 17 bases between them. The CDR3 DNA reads TGTGCCAGTAGGGGGTCGAGGTCGGCTAATGAAAAACTGTTTTTT. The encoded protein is CASRGSRSANEKLFF.

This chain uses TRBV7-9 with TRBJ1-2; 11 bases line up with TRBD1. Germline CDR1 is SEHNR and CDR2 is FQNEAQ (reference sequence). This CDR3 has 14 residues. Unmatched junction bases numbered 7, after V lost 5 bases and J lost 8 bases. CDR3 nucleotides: TGTGCCAGCAGCGACGGACAGGGGGCGGAGGGCTACACCTTC. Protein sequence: CASSDGQGAEGYTF.

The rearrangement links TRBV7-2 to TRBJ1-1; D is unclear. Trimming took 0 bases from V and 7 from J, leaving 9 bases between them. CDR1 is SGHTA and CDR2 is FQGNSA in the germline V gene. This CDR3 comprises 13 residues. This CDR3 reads CASSLAQALEAFF. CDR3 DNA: TGTGCCAGCAGCTTAGCTCAGGCCCTTGAAGCTTTCTTT.

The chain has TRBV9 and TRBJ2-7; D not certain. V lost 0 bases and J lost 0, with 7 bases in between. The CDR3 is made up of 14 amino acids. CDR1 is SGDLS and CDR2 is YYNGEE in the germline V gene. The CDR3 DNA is TGTGCCAGCAGCGTAGACAGTTCCTCCTACGAGCAGTACTTC. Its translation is CASSVDSSSYEQYF.

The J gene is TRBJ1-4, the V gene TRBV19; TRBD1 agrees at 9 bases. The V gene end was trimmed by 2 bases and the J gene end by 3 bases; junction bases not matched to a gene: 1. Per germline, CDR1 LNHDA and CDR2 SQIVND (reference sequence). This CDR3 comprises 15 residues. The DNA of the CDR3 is TGTGCCAGTAGTATACACAGGGGGCCTAATGAAAAACTGTTTTTT. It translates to CASSIHRGPNEKLFF. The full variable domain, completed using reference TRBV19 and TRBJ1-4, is DGGITQSPKYLFRKEGQNVTLSCEQNLNHDAMYWYRQDPGQGLRLIYYSQIVNDFQKGDIAEGYSVSREKKESFPLTVTSAQKNPTAFYLCASSIHRGPNEKLFFGSGTQLSVL.

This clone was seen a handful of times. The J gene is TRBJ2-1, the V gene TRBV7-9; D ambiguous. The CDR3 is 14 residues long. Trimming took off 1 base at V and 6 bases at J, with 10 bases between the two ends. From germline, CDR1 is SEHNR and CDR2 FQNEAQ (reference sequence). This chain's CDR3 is CASSLEPLINEQFF. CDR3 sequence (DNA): TGTGCCAGCAGCTTAGAACCACTAATCAATGAGCAGTTCTTC.

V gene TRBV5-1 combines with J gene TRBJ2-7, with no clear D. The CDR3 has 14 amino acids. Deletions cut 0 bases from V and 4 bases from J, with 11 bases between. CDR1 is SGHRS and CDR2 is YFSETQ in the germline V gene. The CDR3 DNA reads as TGCGCCAGCAGCTTGGGCCCGGAGAGTTACGAGCAGTACTTC. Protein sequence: CASSLGPESYEQYF.

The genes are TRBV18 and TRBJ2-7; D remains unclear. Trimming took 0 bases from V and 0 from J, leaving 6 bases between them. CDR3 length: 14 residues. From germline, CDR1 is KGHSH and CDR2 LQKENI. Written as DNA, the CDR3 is TGTGCCAGCTCACCACCCACAAGCTCCTACGAGCAGTACTTC. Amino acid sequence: CASSPPTSSYEQYF.

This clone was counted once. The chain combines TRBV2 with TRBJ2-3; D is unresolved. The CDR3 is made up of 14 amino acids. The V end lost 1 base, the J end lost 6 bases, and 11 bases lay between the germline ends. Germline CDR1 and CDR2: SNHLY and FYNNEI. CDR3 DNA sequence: TGTGCCAGCAGTGAAGATCCCTACCTCGATACGCAGTATTTT. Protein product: CASSEDPYLDTQYF.

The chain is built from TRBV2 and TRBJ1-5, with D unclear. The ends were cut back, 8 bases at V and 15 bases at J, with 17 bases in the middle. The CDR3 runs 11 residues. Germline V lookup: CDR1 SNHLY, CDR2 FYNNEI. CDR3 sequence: CASGLSRSVHF. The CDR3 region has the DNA TGTGCCAGCGGGCTATCCAGGTCGGTGCATTTT.

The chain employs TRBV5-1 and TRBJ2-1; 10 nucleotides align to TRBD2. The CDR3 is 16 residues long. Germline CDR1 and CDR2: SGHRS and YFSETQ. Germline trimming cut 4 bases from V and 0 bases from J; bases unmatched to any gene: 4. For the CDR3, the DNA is TGCGCCAGCAGCATTACTAGCGGGGTCTCCTACAATGAGCAGTTCTTC. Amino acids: CASSITSGVSYNEQFF. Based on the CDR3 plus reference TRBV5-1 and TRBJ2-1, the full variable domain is KAGVTQTPRYLIKTRGQQVTLSCSPISGHRSVSWYQQTPGQGLQFLFEYFSETQRNKGNFPGRFSGRQFSNSRSEMNVSTLELGDSALYLCASSITSGVSYNEQFFGPGTRLTVL.

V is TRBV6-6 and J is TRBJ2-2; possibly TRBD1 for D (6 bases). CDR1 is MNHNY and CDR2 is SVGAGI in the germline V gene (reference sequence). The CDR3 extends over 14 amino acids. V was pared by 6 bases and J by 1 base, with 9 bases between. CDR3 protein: CASSRTENTGELFF. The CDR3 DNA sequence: TGTGCCAGCAGCCGGACAGAGAACACCGGGGAGCTGTTTTTT.